This T cell receptor (beta chain) was observed in a study of control samples from healthy donors and cancer patients. Clones were read by immunoSEQ multiplex PCR, and TCRdb kept only the in-frame ones, dropping some. Here the sample spans about 94,000 clones, approximately 90% being singletons. The CDR3 spans 12 residues. CDR1 and CDR2 from the germline V gene are SGHTA and FQGNSA. J gave up 12 bases and V 5 bases, and 8 bases lay outside the gene matches. The chain uses TRBV7-2 and TRBJ1-2, with TRBD1 matching over 8 bases. The sample consisted of blood. The clonotype originates from a woman aged 18-29 years in good health. CDR3 loop: CASSISPGGNTF. The CDR3 DNA follows: TGTGCCAGCAGCATTAGCCCAGGGGGCAACACCTTC.